The source of this TCR beta chain is a study of shared clonotypes between healthy human individuals. Libraries were prepared by immunoSEQ multiplex PCR; TCRdb keeps only in-frame clonotypes and omits some of them. The table lists approximately 1,500,000 clones, nearly 99% of them singletons. The CDR3 has 12 amino acids. Per the germline V gene, CDR1 is SGHAT and CDR2 is FQDESV (reference sequence). V dropped 6 bases and J dropped 5; count of bases not matched to a gene: 3. The receptor was derived from a man aged 25 to 45 in good health. The J gene is TRBJ2-7, the V gene TRBV11-1, with 8 nucleotides matching TRBD1. The sequenced material came from naive CD4+ T cells sorted from blood. Subset here: CD45RA+ positively selected. The CDR3 is CASRTGADEQYF. The CDR3 nucleotides are TGTGCCAGCAGGACAGGGGCCGACGAGCAGTACTTC.